These 12 T cell receptor beta chains were sequenced from one sample in a study of blood T cell repertoires in COVID-19. Sequencing used immunoSEQ multiplex PCR; TCRdb keeps in-frame clones, though not all of them. This sample yields about 49,000 clones, of which 75% to 85% are seen a single time; less than 3% belongs to the top ten. Source material: peripheral blood. Receptor source: a woman aged 55-70 years with acute or convalescent COVID-19.

This clone is a singleton in its sample. The chain uses TRBV7-2 and TRBJ1-4; the D gene is possibly TRBD1 (6 bases). The V and J ends lost 1 base and 12 bases respectively, with 9 bases between them. Germline V gives CDR1 SGHTA, CDR2 FQGNSA. The CDR3 sequence is 12 residues long. The CDR3 spells CASSLVGGQLFF. CDR3 sequence (DNA): TGTGCCAGCAGCTTAGTGGGGGGGCAACTGTTTTTT.

Sample share makes this clone medium-sized. The CDR3 nucleotides are TGCGCCAGCAGCCAAGGGGGCACTGCCTGGGATGAGCAGTTCTTC. It specifies CASSQGGTAWDEQFF. The chain joins TRBV4-1 to TRBJ2-1, with D possibly being TRBD1 (5 bases). The CDR3 has 15 residues. Trimming cost V 1 base and J 8 bases, with 15 bases left between them. Germline CDR1 is MGHRA and CDR2 is YSYEKL.

The rearrangement links TRBV6-6 to TRBJ1-6, with 7 nucleotides matching TRBD1. Looked up from germline, CDR1 is MNHNY and CDR2 is SVGAGI (reference sequence). Trimming at V came to 5 bases and at J to 5 bases, leaving 6 bases not matched to a gene. The CDR3 runs to 15 residues. As DNA, the CDR3 is TGTGCCAGCAGTCAGACAGGGCAGGATAATTCACCCCTCCACTTT. Translated: CASSQTGQDNSPLHF.

The chain has TRBV5-1 and TRBJ2-7; tentatively, D is TRBD2 (5 bases). Deletions cut 4 bases from V and 2 bases from J, with 10 bases between. CDR1 and CDR2 (germline): SGHRS, YFSETQ. The CDR3 contains 13 residues. Here the CDR3 DNA reads TGCGCCAGCAGCGACGGGGAAACCTACGAGCAGTACTTC. The encoded protein is CASSDGETYEQYF.

This clone is medium-sized (0.01 to 0.1%). The chain is built from TRBV28 and TRBJ2-6; 7 positions match TRBD1. The V and J ends lost 4 bases and 1 base, in that order; junction bases with no gene match: 1. Looked up from germline, CDR1 is MDHEN and CDR2 is SYDVKM. The CDR3 covers 15 residues. CDR3 bases: TGTGCCAGCAGTTCGGGACAGTCTGGGGCCAACGTCCTGACTTTC. This sequence encodes CASSSGQSGANVLTF. Variable domain in full (rest from reference TRBV28 and TRBJ2-6): DVKVTQSSRYLVKRTGEKVFLECVQDMDHENMFWYRQDPGLGLRLIYFSYDVKMKEKGDIPEGYSVSREKKERFSLILESASTNQTSMYLCASSSGQSGANVLTFGAGSRLTVL.

The chain joins TRBV2 to TRBJ1-2; 7 bases match TRBD1. Looked up from germline, CDR1 is SNHLY and CDR2 is FYNNEI. V dropped 6 bases and J dropped 4; count of bases not matched to a gene: 11. This CDR3 is 15 amino acids long. The chain's CDR3 is CASRAEGGAGYGYTF. CDR3 coding DNA: TGTGCCAGCAGGGCGGAAGGGGGCGCAGGCTATGGCTACACCTTC.

This clone was seen a handful of times. The chain is built from TRBV5-1 and TRBJ1-3, with D possibly being TRBD1 (6 bases). CDR1 and CDR2 from the germline V gene are SGHRS and YFSETQ. The CDR3 runs 15 residues. The V and J ends lost 4 bases and 11 bases respectively, with 22 bases between them. The CDR3 bases are TGCGCCAGCAGCCTAGTGGGTGGGGGCGTATGGGCCATATATTTT. Amino acid sequence: CASSLVGGGVWAIYF. Based on the CDR3 plus reference TRBV5-1 and TRBJ1-3, the full variable domain is KAGVTQTPRYLIKTRGQQVTLSCSPISGHRSVSWYQQTPGQGLQFLFEYFSETQRNKGNFPGRFSGRQFSNSRSEMNVSTLELGDSALYLCASSLVGGGVWAIYFGEGSWLTVV.

To note about this clone: This same CDR3 is encoded by further DNA sequences in the sample. V usage is TRBV28 and J usage is TRBJ2-5; D possibly corresponds to TRBD2 (6 bases). CDR3 length: 13 residues. V was cut by 2 bases and J by 5 bases, with 9 bases left in between. From germline, CDR1 is MDHEN and CDR2 SYDVKM. The CDR3 region has the DNA TGTGCCAGCAGTTTAGGAGGGCGGGAGACCCAGTACTTC. Amino acid sequence: CASSLGGRETQYF.

V usage is TRBV11-2 and J usage is TRBJ1-3; tentative D call: TRBD1 (6 bases). V was cut by 2 bases and J by 3 bases, with 8 bases left in between. Germline values: CDR1 SGHAT, CDR2 FQNNGV. The CDR3 has 14 amino acids. The CDR3 DNA reads as TGTGCCAGCAGCTTAAACAGGGTTGGAAACACCATATATTTT. It codes for CASSLNRVGNTIYF.

The genes are TRBV13 and TRBJ2-1, with 8 bases matching TRBD2. CDR3 length equals 13 residues. Per the germline V gene, CDR1 is PRHDT and CDR2 is FYEKMQ (reference sequence). J lost 5 bases, V lost 4 bases, and 1 base had no gene match. CDR3 bases: TGTGCCAGCAGCTCACTAGCGGACAATGAGCAGTTCTTC. The encoded protein is CASSSLADNEQFF.

The DNA of the CDR3 is TGTGCCAGTAGTCCCCGGTCCACCGCTTATGGCTACACCTTC. The encoded protein is CASSPRSTAYGYTF. The rearrangement uses TRBV19 and TRBJ1-2; D gene unclear. In germline, CDR1 is LNHDA, CDR2 SQIVND (reference sequence). The CDR3 loop spans 14 amino acids. The ends were cut back, 5 bases at V and 5 bases at J, with 15 bases in the middle.

This clone was counted between two and nine times. This sequence joins TRBV2 and TRBJ1-3; D unclear. Germline V gene lookup returns CDR1 SNHLY and CDR2 FYNNEI. The CDR3 contains 19 residues. The V end lost 2 bases, the J end lost 1 base, and 21 bases lay between the germline ends. The CDR3 DNA sequence: TGTGCCAGCAGTGAACGTTTACATATTCTCCTTGAATCTGGAAACACCATATATTTT. It codes for CASSERLHILLESGNTIYF.